The 26 T cell receptor beta chains reported below all come from one sample, sequenced in a study of cytomegalovirus exposure and HLA in healthy donors. PCR used 60 Vbeta primers and 13 Jbeta primers. TCRdb keeps only in-frame clones here, not all; method: immunoSEQ multiplex PCR. Of over 120,000 clones listed, roughly 10% are singletons. The sequenced sample consisted of PBMCs. The receptors shown here come from a man aged 45-65 years in good health and CMV-seronegative.

In this sample, this clone turned up a few times. This chain connects TRBV28 to TRBJ2-7, with TRBD1 identical over 10 bases. The CDR3 length is 16 residues. V trimming: 4 bases; J trimming: 5 bases; junction bases outside the gene matches: 11. Looked up from germline, CDR1 is MDHEN and CDR2 is SYDVKM. The CDR3 DNA is TGTGCCAGCAGTTCGGCACGGGACAGGGGTATCAACGAGCAGTACTTC. Protein sequence: CASSSARDRGINEQYF. The variable domain in full, with the rest retrieved from reference TRBV28 and TRBJ2-7, is DVKVTQSSRYLVKRTGEKVFLECVQDMDHENMFWYRQDPGLGLRLIYFSYDVKMKEKGDIPEGYSVSREKKERFSLILESASTNQTSMYLCASSSARDRGINEQYFGPGTRLTVT.

This rearrangement joins TRBV7-6 to TRBJ2-7; D gene ambiguous. V was pared by 2 bases and J by 6 bases, with 8 bases between. The germline V gene has CDR1 SGHVS and CDR2 FNYEAQ. The CDR3 is 12 residues long. Written as DNA, the CDR3 is TGTGCCAGCAGCTTAATCCCGGGCGAGCAGTACTTC. The encoded protein is CASSLIPGEQYF.

V is TRBV4-1 and J is TRBJ1-4; 8 bases fit TRBD1. Germline V gene lookup returns CDR1 MGHRA and CDR2 YSYEKL. Trimming removed 6 bases from V and 8 bases from J; junction bases left unmatched: 8. CDR3 length: 14 residues. The CDR3 is CASRGTGGREKLFF. CDR3 nucleotides: TGCGCCAGCAGAGGAACAGGGGGACGCGAAAAACTGTTTTTT.

This chain connects TRBV2 to TRBJ2-7; TRBD1 matches at 7 bases. The CDR3 loop spans 14 amino acids. V lost 5 bases, J lost 0 bases, and 4 bases stayed unmatched. CDR1 SNHLY and CDR2 FYNNEI come from the germline V gene. The CDR3 region is CASSMAGGSYEQYF. DNA of the CDR3: TGTGCCAGCAGTATGGCAGGGGGCTCCTACGAGCAGTACTTC.

This clone has only a few counts. The chain uses TRBV6-6 and TRBJ2-1; TRBD2 aligns across 9 bases. The germline V gene has CDR1 MNHNY and CDR2 SVGAGI (reference sequence). This CDR3 comprises 12 residues. The V and J ends lost 6 bases and 13 bases, in that order; junction bases with no gene match: 7. The CDR3 sequence: CASSLLAGLQFF. In nucleotides, the CDR3 is TGTGCCAGCAGCCTACTAGCGGGCCTTCAGTTCTTC.

About this clone: Other DNA sequences in the same sample also yield this CDR3. V usage is TRBV30 and J usage is TRBJ2-7; possibly TRBD2 for D (5 bases). V was pared by 3 bases and J by 1 base, with 16 bases between. The V gene's germline CDR1 is GTSNPN and CDR2 SVGIG (reference sequence). The CDR3 contains 15 residues. The CDR3 DNA reads as TGTGCCTGGAGGAGAGGGATAGGGTTTTCCTACGAGCAGTACTTC. This translates into CAWRRGIGFSYEQYF.

This rearrangement joins TRBV11-1 to TRBJ1-1; 10 positions agree with TRBD1. This CDR3 is 15 amino acids long. V was clipped by 3 bases and J by 6 bases; unmatched bases: 7. The germline V gene encodes CDR1 SGHAT and CDR2 FQDESV (reference sequence). The CDR3 DNA reads as TGTGCCAGCAGCTTCGCCGGGACAGGGGATCCTGAAGCTTTCTTT. Encoded protein: CASSFAGTGDPEAFF. The whole variable domain, remainder taken from reference TRBV11-1 and TRBJ1-1, is EAEVAQSPRYKITEKSQAVAFWCDPISGHATLYWYRQILGQGPELLVQFQDESVVDDSQLPKDRFSAERLKGVDSTLKIQPAELGDSAMYLCASSFAGTGDPEAFFGQGTRLTVV.

J is TRBJ2-5 and V is TRBV7-9, with a weak D call TRBD1 (6 bases). V lost 5 bases, J lost 0 bases, and 10 bases lay in between. Germline V CDR1 and CDR2: SEHNR, FQNEAQ (reference sequence). The CDR3 has 14 residues. The DNA for the CDR3 is TGTGCCAGCAGCGATACAGGGAACCAAGAGACCCAGTACTTC. Encoded protein: CASSDTGNQETQYF.

This clone was found a few times. The chain links TRBV7-3 to TRBJ1-1; D not resolved. The germline gives CDR1 SGHTA, CDR2 FQGTGA. CDR3 size: 15 residues. Trimming left V 2 bases short and J 1 base short, with 11 bases between. This CDR3 reads CASSLGARQNTEAFF. The DNA of the CDR3 is TGTGCCAGCAGCTTAGGTGCGCGACAGAACACTGAAGCTTTCTTT.

The V call is TRBV5-8, the J call TRBJ1-5, with 7 bases matching TRBD1. CDR1 SGHTS and CDR2 YDEGEE come from the germline V gene. Trimming removed 0 bases from V and 4 bases from J; junction bases left unmatched: 4. The CDR3 totals 15 residues. The chain's CDR3 is CASSLGDRANQPQHF. The CDR3 region has the DNA TGTGCCAGCAGCTTGGGAGACAGGGCTAATCAGCCCCAGCATTTT.

The chain couples TRBV10-2 to TRBJ2-1, with D possibly matching TRBD2 (6 bases). Germline V gene lookup returns CDR1 WSHSY and CDR2 SAAADI. V lost 1 base to trimming and J lost 10 bases, with 14 bases between them. The CDR3 consists of 14 residues. In nucleotides, the CDR3 is TGCGCCAGCAGTGAGTTGGGCGGGGCGGGGGAGCAGTTCTTC. This codes for CASSELGGAGEQFF.

The J gene is TRBJ2-1, the V gene TRBV11-3; TRBD2 matches at 10 bases. After removal of 0 bases from V and 10 bases from J, the junction contained 9 bases not matched to a gene. The CDR3 contains 16 residues. Germline CDR1 reads SGHNT; CDR2 reads YENEEA. The CDR3 spells CASSLDSLAGVGEQFF. Written as DNA, the CDR3 is TGTGCCAGCAGCTTAGATTCCCTAGCGGGAGTCGGGGAGCAGTTCTTC.

The chain couples TRBV4-1 to TRBJ2-7; D possibly corresponds to TRBD2 (5 bases). This CDR3 region has 16 residues. V was clipped by 0 bases and J by 0 bases, with 12 bases between them. Germline V gene lookup returns CDR1 MGHRA and CDR2 YSYEKL. The CDR3 DNA reads as TGCGCCAGCAGCCAAGATTCGAGGGAAACCTCCTACGAGCAGTACTTC. Translating it yields CASSQDSRETSYEQYF.

The chain recombines TRBV28 with TRBJ2-7; no clear D. CDR3 length: 13 amino acids. The germline CDR1 and CDR2 sequences are MDHEN and SYDVKM. The ends were cut back, 2 bases at V and 3 bases at J, with 8 bases in the middle. The DNA for the CDR3 is TGTGCCAGCAGTTTAGCAGTTAACTACGAGCAGTACTTC. Residues: CASSLAVNYEQYF.

There are a few counts of this clone. The chain couples TRBV2 to TRBJ1-4; D is uncertain. The V end was cut by 10 bases, the J end by 7 bases, with 22 bases between. CDR3 length: 15 amino acids. In germline, CDR1 is SNHLY, CDR2 FYNNEI. CDR3 amino acids: CATSQLPAGFEKLFF. CDR3 DNA: TGTGCCACCTCTCAACTCCCCGCGGGATTTGAAAAACTGTTTTTT.

V is TRBV7-2 and J is TRBJ1-1; unclear D gene. This CDR3 comprises 13 residues. The germline V and J ends were trimmed by 7 bases and 0 bases, with 9 bases remaining between them. CDR1 and CDR2 (germline): SGHTA, FQGNSA. CDR3 sequence: CASTLGVNTEAFF. The DNA of the CDR3 is TGTGCCAGCACCCTCGGAGTGAACACTGAAGCTTTCTTT.

This clone was counted ten times or more. V is TRBV4-1 and J is TRBJ2-3; unclear D gene. From germline, CDR1 is MGHRA and CDR2 YSYEKL. Between the trimmed V and J ends, which lost 1 base and 8 bases, there was a span of 19 bases. The CDR3 consists of 16 residues. The CDR3 loop reads CASSQGSGAKAATQYF. CDR3 nucleotide sequence: TGCGCCAGCAGCCAAGGTTCCGGAGCTAAGGCCGCTACGCAGTATTTT.

J is TRBJ1-5 and V is TRBV5-6; 9 bases agree with TRBD1. This CDR3 comprises 14 residues. CDR1 SGHDT and CDR2 YYEEEE come from the germline V gene. Trimming removed 5 bases from V and 4 bases from J; junction bases left unmatched: 4. This chain's CDR3 is CASSAGTGNQPQHF. CDR3 DNA sequence: TGTGCCAGCAGTGCCGGGACAGGGAATCAGCCCCAGCATTTT.

Concerning this clone itself: The sample has other DNA sequences that encode this CDR3 too. The chain recombines TRBV19 with TRBJ1-1; 7 nucleotides align to TRBD1. J gave up 0 bases and V 1 base, and 5 bases lay outside the gene matches. Germline-derived CDR1 and CDR2 are LNHDA and SQIVND (reference sequence). CDR3 length: 16 amino acids. The CDR3 sequence: CASSIGQGVMNTEAFF. The CDR3, as DNA: TGTGCCAGTAGTATAGGTCAGGGGGTCATGAACACTGAAGCTTTCTTT.

CDR3 sequence: CASTGGSQDTQYF. The CDR3 coding sequence is TGTGCCTCCACCGGTGGGAGCCAAGATACGCAGTATTTT. The gene calls are TRBV2 and TRBJ2-3; weak D call: TRBD2 (5 bases). Germline V CDR1 and CDR2: SNHLY, FYNNEI. The CDR3 consists of 13 residues. V lost 11 bases to trimming and J lost 5 bases, with 17 bases between them.

This clone appeared a few times. V gene TRBV10-2 combines with J gene TRBJ1-1; D ambiguous. CDR3 length equals 12 residues. Per germline, CDR1 WSHSY and CDR2 SAAADI. The V end lost 8 bases, the J end lost 4 bases, and 11 bases lay between the germline ends. This CDR3 is CASGTGVTEAFF. In DNA, the CDR3 is TGCGCCAGCGGCACCGGGGTCACTGAAGCTTTCTTT.

J is TRBJ2-7 and V is TRBV6-5; no clear D gene. Germline CDR1 MNHEY, CDR2 SVGAGI. Between the trimmed V and J ends, which lost 4 bases and 5 bases, there was a span of 12 bases. The CDR3 has 13 residues. In DNA form, the CDR3 reads TGTGCCAGCAGTTTCAAGAGTATGGACGAGCAGTACTTC. Translated: CASSFKSMDEQYF.

This clone was detected a few times. The chain recombines TRBV10-2 with TRBJ2-7; TRBD1 aligns across 8 bases. The length of the CDR3 is 13 residues. Trimming took 6 bases from V and 2 from J; bases not matched to a gene: 3. In germline, CDR1 is WSHSY, CDR2 SAAADI. The chain's CDR3 is CASRTGQAYEQYF. The CDR3 DNA reads as TGCGCCAGCAGGACGGGACAGGCCTACGAGCAGTACTTC.

A few counts support this clone. The rearrangement joins TRBV7-3 to TRBJ1-1; 8 bases align to TRBD1. Germline CDR1 SGHTA, CDR2 FQGTGA. With 4 bases clipped from V and 1 base from J, the junction kept 5 bases outside the gene matches. The CDR3 is 15 residues long. As DNA, the CDR3 is TGTGCCAGCAGCTCCGGACAGGGAGAGAACACTGAAGCTTTCTTT. Residues: CASSSGQGENTEAFF.

This clone was picked up a small number of times. V usage is TRBV5-1 and J usage is TRBJ1-4; D may be TRBD1 (6 bases). Germline V lookup: CDR1 SGHRS, CDR2 YFSETQ. V gave up 0 bases and J gave up 8 bases, with 11 bases separating them. This CDR3 contains 14 residues. The chain's CDR3 is CASSLVGAGEKLFF. The CDR3 nucleotides are TGCGCCAGCAGCTTGGTGGGGGCGGGCGAAAAACTGTTTTTT.

The chain recombines TRBV30 with TRBJ1-4; TRBD1 agrees at 8 bases. There are 15 residues in the CDR3. CDR1 is GTSNPN, CDR2 SVGIG, per germline (reference sequence). The trim removed 0 bases at V and 10 bases at J, leaving 10 bases unmatched. The DNA for the CDR3 is TGTGCCTGGAGTGTAGCGAACAGGGGGATTGGAAAACTGTTTTTT. Protein: CAWSVANRGIGKLFF.